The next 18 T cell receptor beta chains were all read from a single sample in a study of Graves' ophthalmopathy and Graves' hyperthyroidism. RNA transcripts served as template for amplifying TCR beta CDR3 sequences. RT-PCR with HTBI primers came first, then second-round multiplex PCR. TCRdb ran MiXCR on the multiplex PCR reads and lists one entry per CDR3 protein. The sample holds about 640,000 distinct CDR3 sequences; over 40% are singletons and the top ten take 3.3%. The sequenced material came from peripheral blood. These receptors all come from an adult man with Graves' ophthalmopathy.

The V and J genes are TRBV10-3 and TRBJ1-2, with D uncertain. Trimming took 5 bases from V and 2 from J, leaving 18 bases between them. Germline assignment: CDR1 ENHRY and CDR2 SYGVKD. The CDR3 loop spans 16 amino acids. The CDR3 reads CAISYSIVRVNYGYTF. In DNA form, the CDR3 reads TGTGCCATCAGTTACTCGATCGTGAGGGTGAACTATGGCTACACCTTC.

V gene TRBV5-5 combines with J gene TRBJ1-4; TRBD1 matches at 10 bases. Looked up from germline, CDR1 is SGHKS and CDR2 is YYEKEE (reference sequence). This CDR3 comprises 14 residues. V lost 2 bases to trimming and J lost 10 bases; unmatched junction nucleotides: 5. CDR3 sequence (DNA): TGTGCCAGCAGCTTAGCAGGGACAGGGGCAAAACTGTTTTTT. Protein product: CASSLAGTGAKLFF.

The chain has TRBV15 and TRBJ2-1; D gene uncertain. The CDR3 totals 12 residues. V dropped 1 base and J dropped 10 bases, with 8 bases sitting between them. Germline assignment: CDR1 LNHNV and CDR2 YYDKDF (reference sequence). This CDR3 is CATSRGRHEQFF. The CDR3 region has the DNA TGTGCCACCAGCAGAGGTAGGCACGAGCAGTTCTTC.

CDR3 in DNA: TGTGCCAGCAGCTTGTTTAGCGGGGACTACACCTTC. Encoded protein: CASSLFSGDYTF. The rearrangement links TRBV7-2 to TRBJ1-2; no reliable D call. Trimming cost V 3 bases and J 10 bases, with 12 bases left between them. The CDR3 loop spans 12 amino acids. CDR1 and CDR2 (germline): SGHTA, FQGNSA.

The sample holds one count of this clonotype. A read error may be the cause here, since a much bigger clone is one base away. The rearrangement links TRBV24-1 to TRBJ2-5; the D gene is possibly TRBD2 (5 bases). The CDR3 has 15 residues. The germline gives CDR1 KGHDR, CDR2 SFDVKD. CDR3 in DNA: TGTGCCACCAGTGATTTCACCGGGAAGCGAGAGACCCTGTACTTC. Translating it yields CATSDFTGKRETLYF.

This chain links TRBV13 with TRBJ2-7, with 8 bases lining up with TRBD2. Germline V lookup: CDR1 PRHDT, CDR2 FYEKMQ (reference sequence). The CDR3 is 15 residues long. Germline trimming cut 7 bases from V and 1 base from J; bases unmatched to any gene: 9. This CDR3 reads CASTPGGGRSYEQYF. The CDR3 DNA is TGTGCCAGCACCCCCGGCGGGGGGCGGTCCTACGAGCAGTACTTC.

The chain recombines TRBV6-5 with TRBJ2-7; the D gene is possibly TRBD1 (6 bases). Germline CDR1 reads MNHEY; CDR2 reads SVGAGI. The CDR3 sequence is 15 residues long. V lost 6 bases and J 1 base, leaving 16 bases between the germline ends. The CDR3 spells CASSQFSDRSYEQYF. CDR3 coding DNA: TGTGCCAGCAGCCAATTCTCGGACAGATCCTACGAGCAGTACTTC.

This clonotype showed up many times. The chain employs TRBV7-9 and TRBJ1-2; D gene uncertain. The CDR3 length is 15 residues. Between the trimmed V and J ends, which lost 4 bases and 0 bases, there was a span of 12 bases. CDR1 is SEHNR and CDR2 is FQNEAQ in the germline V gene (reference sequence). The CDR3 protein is CASSSPTRSNYGYTF. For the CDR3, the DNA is TGTGCCAGCAGCTCCCCGACGAGATCTAACTATGGCTACACCTTC. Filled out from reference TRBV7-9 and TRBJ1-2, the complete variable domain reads DTGVSQNPRHKITKRGQNVTFRCDPISEHNRLYWYRQTLGQGPEFLTYFQNEAQLEKSRLLSDRFSAERPKGSFSTLEIQRTEQGDSAMYLCASSSPTRSNYGYTFGSGTRLTVV.

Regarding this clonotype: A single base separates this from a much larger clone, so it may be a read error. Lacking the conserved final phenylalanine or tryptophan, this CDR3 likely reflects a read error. The CDR3 spells CASSQVVGRRTQYV. As DNA, the CDR3 is TGTGCCAGCAGCCAAGTGGTAGGGCGGAGGACCCAGTACGTC. The V gene is TRBV14, the J gene TRBJ2-5; D is unclear. The ends were cut back, 1 base at V and 7 bases at J, with 13 bases in the middle. CDR1 and CDR2 from the germline V gene are SGHDN and FVKESK. The CDR3 loop spans 14 amino acids.

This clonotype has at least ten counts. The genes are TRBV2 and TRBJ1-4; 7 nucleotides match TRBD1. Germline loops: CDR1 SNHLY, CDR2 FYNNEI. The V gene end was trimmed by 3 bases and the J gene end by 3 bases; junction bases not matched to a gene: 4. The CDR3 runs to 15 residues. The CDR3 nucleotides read TGTGCCAGCAGTGACGCGACAGGGCCTAATGAAAAACTGTTTTTT. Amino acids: CASSDATGPNEKLFF.

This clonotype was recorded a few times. CDR3 protein: CAWSDSLETQYF. The CDR3 DNA follows: TGTGCCTGGAGTGATAGTCTGGAGACCCAGTACTTC. J is TRBJ2-5 and V is TRBV30, with D unclear. V was trimmed by 1 base and J by 5 bases, leaving 8 bases between them. Germline V CDR1 and CDR2: GTSNPN, SVGIG (reference sequence). This CDR3 has 12 residues.

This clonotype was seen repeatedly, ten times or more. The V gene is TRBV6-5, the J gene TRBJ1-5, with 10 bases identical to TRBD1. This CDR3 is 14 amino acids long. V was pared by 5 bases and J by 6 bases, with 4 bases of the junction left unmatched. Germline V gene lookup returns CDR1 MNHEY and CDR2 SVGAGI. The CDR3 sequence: CASSTRQGAQPQHF. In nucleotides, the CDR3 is TGTGCCAGCAGTACAAGACAGGGGGCTCAGCCCCAGCATTTT.

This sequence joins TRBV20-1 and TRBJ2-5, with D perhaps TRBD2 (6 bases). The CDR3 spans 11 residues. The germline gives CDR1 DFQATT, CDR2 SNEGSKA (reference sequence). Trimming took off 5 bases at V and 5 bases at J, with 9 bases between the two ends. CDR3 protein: CSAAGMETQYF. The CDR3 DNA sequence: TGCAGTGCTGCGGGGATGGAGACCCAGTACTTC.

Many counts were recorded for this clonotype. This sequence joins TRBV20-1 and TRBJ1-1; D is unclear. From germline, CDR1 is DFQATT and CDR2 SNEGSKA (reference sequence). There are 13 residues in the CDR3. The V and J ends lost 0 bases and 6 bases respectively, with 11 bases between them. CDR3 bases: TGCAGTGCTAGAGAATTCCCGGCAGCTGAAGCTTTCTTT. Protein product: CSAREFPAAEAFF.

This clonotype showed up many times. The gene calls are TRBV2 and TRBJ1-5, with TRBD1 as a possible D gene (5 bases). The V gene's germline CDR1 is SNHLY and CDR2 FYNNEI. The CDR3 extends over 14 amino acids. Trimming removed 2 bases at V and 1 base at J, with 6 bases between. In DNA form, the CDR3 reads TGTGCCAGCAGTGAAAGACAGAGCAATCAGCCCCAGCATTTT. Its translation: CASSERQSNQPQHF.

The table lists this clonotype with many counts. CDR3 sequence reads: CASSQVLGEKAFF. CDR3 DNA sequence: TGCGCCAGCAGCCAAGTCTTAGGGGAGAAAGCTTTCTTT. The chain links TRBV4-1 to TRBJ1-1, with D possibly matching TRBD1 (5 bases). The CDR3 is 13 amino acids. V lost 1 base and J lost 9, with 12 bases in between. In germline, CDR1 is MGHRA, CDR2 YSYEKL.

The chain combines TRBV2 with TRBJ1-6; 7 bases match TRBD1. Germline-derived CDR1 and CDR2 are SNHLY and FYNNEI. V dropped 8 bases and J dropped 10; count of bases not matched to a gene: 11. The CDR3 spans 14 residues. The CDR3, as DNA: TGTGCCAGCCAGCCTGCGGACAGGCGATCACCCCTCCACTTT. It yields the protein CASQPADRRSPLHF.

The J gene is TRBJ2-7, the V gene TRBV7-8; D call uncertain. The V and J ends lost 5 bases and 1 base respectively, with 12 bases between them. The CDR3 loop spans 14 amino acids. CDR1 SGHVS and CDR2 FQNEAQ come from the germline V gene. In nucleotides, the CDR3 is TGTGCCAGCAGCCCCACCTGGGATTCCTACGAGCAGTACTTC. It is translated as CASSPTWDSYEQYF.